This record concerns one T cell receptor beta chain sequence. Its antigen is currently unknown. The data were obtained in a study of blood T cells in healthy people across ages. Whole-study context: Capturing about one barcoded beta molecule per two T cells was achieved by template switching. Notes on the study in general: A roughly linear age-dependent decrease characterized TCR beta diversity per million T cells.

The use of a sample-barcoded 5' primer and a J-beta primer mix characterized a second PCR of about 7 to 12 cycles. MiXCR, run by TCRdb on the 5' RACE reads, gives a single entry per CDR3 protein. The sample gives 1.5 million to 2 million distinct CDR3 sequences, 30% to 40% of which show up once; about 10% is in the top ten. Investigators took about 10 milliliters of peripheral blood from every donor. The length of the CDR3 is 15 residues. Unmatched junction bases numbered 8, after V lost 6 bases and J lost 5 bases. The receptor was derived from a woman aged 25 to 39 in good health. The rearrangement joins TRBV12-3 or TRBV12-4 to TRBJ2-7; TRBD2 matches 12 bases. Sequenced sample: blood. CDR3 sequence (DNA): TGTGCCAGCAGGATACTAGCGGGAGGAGGGAACGAGCAGTACTTC. Amino acids: CASRILAGGGNEQYF.